One and the same sample provided the 19 T cell receptor beta chains below, sequenced in a study of cytomegalovirus exposure and HLA in healthy donors (dated by TCRdb to 2016 to 2017). Library prep was done by the immunoSEQ multiplex PCR assay. The multiplex PCR relied on a mix of 60 forward primers for TCR Vbeta segments and 13 reverse primers for TCR Jbeta segments. Drawn from immuneACCESS, this table holds only the in-frame rearrangements with V and J called that TCRdb kept. Clones are partly lost; checked studies trace under half to an unresolved V gene and leave the rest unexplained. For this sample the table gives more than 140,000 clones, of which 55% to 70% were detected only once. The ten top clones hold around 3% of the sample. Sequencing used PBMCs. The receptors come from a woman aged 25 to 45 in good health and CMV-seropositive.

The chain employs TRBV13 and TRBJ2-5, with 7 nucleotides matching TRBD1. The J segment lost 6 bases and the V segment lost 5 bases, leaving 3 bases of the junction unmatched. CDR3 length: 12 residues. The germline gives CDR1 PRHDT, CDR2 FYEKMQ (reference sequence). DNA for the CDR3: TGTGCCAGCAGCCACAGGGGCAAGACCCAGTACTTC. Amino acid sequence: CASSHRGKTQYF.

V is TRBV19 and J is TRBJ2-7, with D possibly matching TRBD2 (6 bases). Germline-derived CDR1 and CDR2 are LNHDA and SQIVND (reference sequence). There are 13 residues in the CDR3. V lost 4 bases, J lost 3 bases, and 10 bases lay in between. CDR3 in DNA: TGTGCCAGTAGTAGGGGACTCTTCTACGAGCAGTACTTC. Translating it yields CASSRGLFYEQYF.

The chain links TRBV29-1 to TRBJ2-7; a possible D gene is TRBD1 (6 bases). V lost 3 bases and J 4 bases, leaving 13 bases between the germline ends. Germline CDR1 and CDR2: SQVTM and ANQGSEA. This CDR3 is built from 13 residues. The CDR3 sequence: CSVETGPFYEQYF. Here the CDR3 DNA reads TGCAGCGTTGAGACAGGACCGTTTTACGAGCAGTACTTC.

DNA for the CDR3: TGTGCCAGCAGCCCCTTGTGGTTAGGGGCCCCAGGGTTCGTTCAGTACTTC. It is translated as CASSPLWLGAPGFVQYF. The chain is built from TRBV9 and TRBJ2-4; the D gene is possibly TRBD1 (5 bases). CDR1 and CDR2 (germline): SGDLS, YYNGEE. Trimming pared 4 bases from V and 11 bases from J, leaving 28 bases between. CDR3 length equals 17 residues.

This chain uses TRBV27 with TRBJ2-7, with 10 bases lining up with TRBD2. J gave up 0 bases and V 0 bases, and 5 bases lay outside the gene matches. CDR1 and CDR2 (germline): MNHEY, SMNVEV (reference sequence). The CDR3 runs 17 residues. CDR3 region: CASSLSKLAGNSYEQYF. The CDR3 bases are TGTGCCAGCAGTTTATCGAAACTAGCGGGGAACTCCTACGAGCAGTACTTC.

The rearrangement joins TRBV2 to TRBJ1-2; the D is unclear. The V gene lost 11 bases and the J gene lost 7 bases, with 20 bases spanning the gap. The length of the CDR3 is 13 residues. Germline V gene sequence: CDR1 SNHLY, CDR2 FYNNEI. As DNA, the CDR3 is TGTGCCGGCTGCCTCACGAGAGAGGGTGGCTACACCTTC. Translating gives CAGCLTREGGYTF.

This clone was seen a few times. The chain links TRBV5-4 to TRBJ2-1, with 14 positions matching TRBD2. CDR1 is SGHNT and CDR2 is YYREEE in the germline V gene (reference sequence). J was trimmed by 7 bases and V by 4 bases; bases with no gene match: 7. The CDR3 loop spans 16 amino acids. The CDR3 sequence is CASSGWTSGRRNEQFF. For the CDR3, the DNA is TGTGCCAGCAGCGGCTGGACTAGCGGGAGGAGAAATGAGCAGTTCTTC.

The chain is built from TRBV10-3 and TRBJ2-3, with 9 nucleotides matching TRBD2. Per the germline V gene, CDR1 is ENHRY and CDR2 is SYGVKD. Trimming took 10 bases from V and 9 from J; bases not matched to a gene: 8. The CDR3 has 12 residues. CDR3 sequence reads: CATRGGSKTQYF. CDR3 bases: TGTGCCACGCGGGGGGGGAGTAAAACGCAGTATTTT.

For this clone: At one end, the junction sequence differs from germline, possibly due to a read error. This same CDR3 is encoded by further DNA sequences in the sample. V and J are TRBV28 and TRBJ1-6, with TRBD1 matching over 7 bases. Germline CDR1 reads MDHEN; CDR2 reads SYDVKM. CDR3 size: 14 residues. The CDR3 here is CASAGTDYNSPLHF. The CDR3, as DNA: TGTGCCAGCGCTGGGACAGATTATAATTCCCCCCTCCACTTT. Complete variable domain (other parts from reference TRBV28 and TRBJ1-6): DVKVTQSSRYLVKRTGEKVFLECVQDMDHENMFWYRQDPGLGLRLIYFSYDVKMKEKGDIPEGYSVSREKKERFSLILESASTNQTSMYLCASAGTDYNSPLHFGNGTRLTVT.

The sample holds one count of this clone. The chain links TRBV4-1 to TRBJ2-4; tentatively, D is TRBD2 (6 bases). The CDR3 sequence is 17 residues long. The V gene's germline CDR1 is MGHRA and CDR2 YSYEKL. Trimming took 3 bases from V and 3 from J, leaving 18 bases between them. CDR3: CASSHSVREKVKNIQYF. In DNA form, the CDR3 reads TGCGCCAGCAGCCACTCGGTTCGGGAGAAGGTCAAAAACATTCAGTACTTC.

The gene calls are TRBV4-1 and TRBJ2-1; tentatively, D is TRBD1 (5 bases). Germline CDR1 and CDR2: MGHRA and YSYEKL. This CDR3 has 14 amino acids. The germline V and J ends were trimmed by 7 bases and 13 bases, with 23 bases remaining between them. Written as DNA, the CDR3 is TGCGCCAGCACCCCCCAGGTCATGGTGGGGCACCAGTTCTTC. As protein: CASTPQVMVGHQFF.

This chain joins TRBV7-7 and TRBJ2-3; TRBD2 aligns across 7 bases. The V gene's germline CDR1 is SSHAT and CDR2 FNYEAQ (reference sequence). Trimming removed 2 bases from V and 3 bases from J; junction bases left unmatched: 5. CDR3 length equals 15 residues. Here the CDR3 reads CASSLNVGGTDTQYF. In DNA form, the CDR3 reads TGTGCCAGCAGCTTAAATGTGGGGGGGACAGATACGCAGTATTTT.

The rearrangement joins TRBV9 to TRBJ2-1; tentative D call: TRBD1 (5 bases). This CDR3 is 14 amino acids long. Trimming shortened V by 0 bases and J by 6 bases, and 10 bases separated the two germline ends. From germline, CDR1 is SGDLS and CDR2 YYNGEE. The CDR3 DNA reads as TGTGCCAGCAGCGTAGGGGGTGGGGCCAATGAGCAGTTCTTC. This translates into CASSVGGGANEQFF.

This clone came up once. The rearrangement joins TRBV5-6 to TRBJ1-4; D not resolved. Germline values: CDR1 SGHDT, CDR2 YYEEEE. CDR3 length: 17 residues. Trimming removed 0 bases from V and 0 bases from J, with 12 bases in between. CDR3 residues: CASSLEPGIATNEKLFF. Written as DNA, the CDR3 is TGTGCCAGCAGCTTGGAACCGGGGATTGCAACTAATGAAAAACTGTTTTTT.

The chain carries TRBV5-8 and TRBJ1-5, with 7 bases aligning to TRBD1. Trimming cost V 4 bases and J 0 bases; bases outside gene matches: 4. The CDR3 loop spans 15 amino acids. Germline-derived CDR1 and CDR2 are SGHTS and YDEGEE. The chain's CDR3 is CASSARDSSNQPQHF. CDR3 nucleotide sequence: TGTGCCAGCAGCGCACGGGACAGTAGCAATCAGCCCCAGCATTTT.

V and J are TRBV7-2 and TRBJ1-1, with D perhaps TRBD1 (5 bases). The CDR3 totals 13 residues. CDR1 is SGHTA, CDR2 FQGNSA, per germline. Trimming removed 3 bases at V and 11 bases at J, with 16 bases between. CDR3 bases: TGTGCCAGCAGCTTCCGGGGCCGGAGCGGGGCTTTCTTT. Translated, it gives CASSFRGRSGAFF.

This rearrangement joins TRBV5-6 to TRBJ1-2; a weak D match, TRBD1 (6 bases). CDR3 length: 13 amino acids. The germline V gene has CDR1 SGHDT and CDR2 YYEEEE. Trimming stripped 4 bases from V and 4 bases from J, with 11 bases between. CDR3 nucleotides: TGTGCCAGCAGCACAGGGACAACCTATGGCTACACCTTC. Translating it yields CASSTGTTYGYTF.

In the case of this clone: This specimen includes other DNA sequences encoding the same CDR3. This rearrangement joins TRBV10-3 to TRBJ1-6; TRBD1 matches 8 bases. Germline CDR1 and CDR2: ENHRY and SYGVKD. This CDR3 region has 13 residues. The V and J ends lost 6 bases and 7 bases, in that order; junction bases with no gene match: 2. CDR3 amino acids: CAIRTGANSPLHF. The CDR3 coding sequence is TGTGCCATCAGGACAGGGGCCAATTCACCCCTCCACTTT.

This clone was detected a few times. The chain carries TRBV2 and TRBJ1-5; weak D call: TRBD1 (6 bases). This CDR3 has 14 amino acids. In germline, CDR1 is SNHLY, CDR2 FYNNEI. Trimming stripped 4 bases from V and 6 bases from J, with 13 bases between. CDR3 amino acids: CASSGTTGLQPQHF. The CDR3, as DNA: TGTGCCAGCAGTGGCACAACAGGGCTTCAGCCCCAGCATTTT. The full variable domain, completed using reference TRBV2 and TRBJ1-5, is EPEVTQTPSHQVTQMGQEVILRCVPISNHLYFYWYRQILGQKVEFLVSFYNNEISEKSEIFDDQFSVERPDGSNFTLKIRSTKLEDSAMYFCASSGTTGLQPQHFGDGTRLSIL.